The 21 T cell receptor beta chains below all came from one sample that was sequenced in a study of identical twins. MiXCR, applied by TCRdb to the 5' RACE reads, yields one record per CDR3 protein. The sample lists roughly 630,000 distinct CDR3 sequences; under 8.5% were seen once. This sample also appeared in a second study, on yellow fever vaccine responses in identical twins.

Material for sequencing was PBMCs. Receptors were obtained from a woman aged 18 to 35 in good health.

The CDR3 DNA follows: TGTGCCACCCTTCTAGCGGTAACCGGGGAGCTGTTTTTT. Amino acid sequence: CATLLAVTGELFF. The chain joins TRBV2 to TRBJ2-2, with 7 bases lining up with TRBD2. This CDR3 contains 13 residues. From germline, CDR1 is SNHLY and CDR2 FYNNEI. The ends lost 10 bases at V and 5 bases at J; junction bases unmatched: 7.

This clonotype was detected ten times or more. The gene calls are TRBV4-2 and TRBJ2-2; the D is unclear. This CDR3 comprises 19 residues. The germline V gene has CDR1 LGHNA and CDR2 YNFKEQ. With 0 bases removed from V and 2 bases from J, the gap between germline ends came to 19 bases. In DNA form, the CDR3 reads TGTGCCAGCAGCCAAGATCCTGACCTGGTGAGGATTAACACCGGGGAGCTGTTTTTT. This gives the protein CASSQDPDLVRINTGELFF.

In this sample, this clonotype turned up a few times. The chain couples TRBV11-3 to TRBJ1-1, with D unclear. Trimming left V 6 bases short and J 4 bases short, with 9 bases between. The CDR3 loop spans 12 amino acids. In germline, CDR1 is SGHNT, CDR2 YENEEA. CDR3 bases: TGTGCCAGCAGTCGGGTTGGCACTGAAGCTTTCTTT. Translating it yields CASSRVGTEAFF.

This clonotype was detected only a few times. The V call is TRBV29-1, the J call TRBJ1-6; no firm D call. Germline lookup yields CDR1 SQVTM and CDR2 ANQGSEA. The CDR3 extends over 14 amino acids. Trimming left V 6 bases short and J 6 bases short, with 15 bases between. The CDR3 loop reads CSVRPGPPNSPLHF. CDR3 coding DNA: TGCAGCGTGAGACCCGGTCCTCCTAATTCACCCCTCCACTTT.

This clonotype was detected a few times. The rearrangement joins TRBV5-1 to TRBJ2-7; 9 positions match TRBD2. CDR1 SGHRS and CDR2 YFSETQ come from the germline V gene. Unmatched junction bases numbered 5, after V lost 6 bases and J lost 4 bases. This CDR3 has 13 amino acids. The CDR3 sequence: CASKPGLAYEQYF. The DNA of the CDR3 is TGCGCCAGCAAACCGGGACTAGCTTACGAGCAGTACTTC. The full variable domain, completed using reference TRBV5-1 and TRBJ2-7, is KAGVTQTPRYLIKTRGQQVTLSCSPISGHRSVSWYQQTPGQGLQFLFEYFSETQRNKGNFPGRFSGRQFSNSRSEMNVSTLELGDSALYLCASKPGLAYEQYFGPGTRLTVT.

This clonotype was recorded many times. The V gene is TRBV7-3, the J gene TRBJ2-3, with a tentative D call TRBD1 (6 bases). V lost 4 bases and J 6 bases, leaving 11 bases between the germline ends. The CDR3 is 13 residues long. Germline CDR1 reads SGHTA; CDR2 reads FQGTGA. The CDR3 sequence is CASSSEGVDTQYF. CDR3 DNA: TGTGCCAGCAGCTCAGAGGGGGTCGATACGCAGTATTTT.

This clonotype was seen many times. This chain uses TRBV5-1 with TRBJ2-1; TRBD2 matches at 9 bases. The CDR3 length is 16 residues. Germline lookup yields CDR1 SGHRS and CDR2 YFSETQ. Unmatched junction bases numbered 10, after V lost 5 bases and J lost 4 bases. This CDR3 is CASSREISGGYNEQFF. DNA of the CDR3: TGCGCCAGCAGTCGGGAGATAAGCGGGGGGTACAATGAGCAGTTCTTC.

This clonotype turned up a few times. The CDR3 DNA sequence: TGCGCCACCACTGGCGTGGCCACCACAGATACGCAGTATTTT. It is translated as CATTGVATTDTQYF. V and J are TRBV10-2 and TRBJ2-3, with D unclear. The CDR3 has 14 amino acids. Germline V gives CDR1 WSHSY, CDR2 SAAADI. V lost 10 bases to trimming and J lost 2 bases, with 16 bases between them.

This clonotype was recorded a few times. The CDR3 nucleotides are TGTGCCAGCACGCTTTCAGGGGGCGGCGGGGAGCTGTTTTTT. Its translation is CASTLSGGGGELFF. The chain employs TRBV3-1 and TRBJ2-2, with TRBD1 identical over 8 bases. The length of the CDR3 is 14 residues. CDR1 LGHDT and CDR2 YNNKEL come from the germline V gene (reference sequence). Trimming removed 7 bases from V and 7 bases from J; junction bases left unmatched: 8.

The table lists this clonotype with a few counts. The V call is TRBV20-1, the J call TRBJ2-5; D remains unclear. V was clipped by 1 base and J by 1 base, with 13 bases between them. CDR1 is DFQATT, CDR2 SNEGSKA, per germline (reference sequence). The CDR3 has 15 residues. CDR3 amino acids: CSARGLWDTQETQYF. DNA for the CDR3: TGCAGTGCTAGAGGGTTGTGGGATACCCAAGAGACCCAGTACTTC.

The sample holds many counts of this clonotype. This chain joins TRBV12-3 or TRBV12-4 and TRBJ1-4, with D perhaps matching TRBD1 (6 bases). Trimming cost V 5 bases and J 3 bases, with 13 bases left between them. This CDR3 contains 15 residues. Written as DNA, the CDR3 is TGTGCCAGCAGTCTACAGGGTTTCTCTAATGAAAAACTGTTTTTT. Its protein is CASSLQGFSNEKLFF.

The chain combines TRBV9 with TRBJ2-1; possible D gene TRBD2, 6 bases. The length of the CDR3 is 16 residues. Germline CDR1 and CDR2: SGDLS and YYNGEE. Deletions cut 3 bases from V and 2 bases from J, with 15 bases between. The CDR3 bases are TGTGCCAGCAGCGCCGAGACCGGGAGCCCCTACAATGAGCAGTTCTTC. The encoded protein is CASSAETGSPYNEQFF.

This chain joins TRBV10-3 and TRBJ2-1; 7 nucleotides agree with TRBD2. The V and J ends lost 5 bases and 0 bases, in that order; junction bases with no gene match: 7. Germline V gene lookup returns CDR1 ENHRY and CDR2 SYGVKD. This CDR3 has 16 amino acids. The CDR3 reads CAISSASGDSYNEQFF. Written as DNA, the CDR3 is TGTGCCATCAGTTCGGCTAGCGGAGACTCCTACAATGAGCAGTTCTTC.

Ten or more counts support this clonotype. The chain links TRBV7-9 to TRBJ1-5, with 7 bases that match TRBD1. Trimming removed 5 bases from V and 5 bases from J; junction bases left unmatched: 12. This CDR3 is built from 16 residues. Germline values: CDR1 SEHNR, CDR2 FQNEAQ (reference sequence). CDR3 nucleotide sequence: TGTGCCAGCAGCCCAAGGACAGGACGAATCCATCAGCCCCAGCATTTT. It codes for CASSPRTGRIHQPQHF.

In its sample, this clonotype was seen a few times. The chain carries TRBV11-2 and TRBJ1-1, with D possibly TRBD1 on 5 matching bases. The V gene lost 3 bases and the J gene lost 6 bases, with 14 bases spanning the gap. The germline gives CDR1 SGHAT, CDR2 FQNNGV. The CDR3 has 14 residues. The CDR3 reads CASSFTNQGPEAFF. CDR3 coding DNA: TGTGCCAGCAGCTTTACAAACCAGGGCCCTGAAGCTTTCTTT.

In this sample, this clonotype turned up many times. This chain joins TRBV12-3 or TRBV12-4 and TRBJ1-1; D may be TRBD1 (6 bases). Trimming shortened V by 6 bases and J by 0 bases, and 11 bases separated the two germline ends. This CDR3 region has 14 residues. CDR3 sequence: CASSPWTVNTEAFF. CDR3 in DNA: TGTGCCAGCAGCCCCTGGACAGTGAACACTGAAGCTTTCTTT.

The rearrangement joins TRBV28 to TRBJ2-7; D might be TRBD1 (5 bases). The germline gives CDR1 MDHEN, CDR2 SYDVKM. The CDR3 runs 16 residues. V was pared by 5 bases and J by 0 bases, with 17 bases between. The CDR3 region is CASSATTVWGSYEQYV. In DNA form, the CDR3 reads TGTGCCAGCAGTGCTACGACAGTCTGGGGCTCCTACGAGCAGTACGTC.

This clonotype was counted at least ten times. This sequence joins TRBV12-3 or TRBV12-4 and TRBJ1-1; perhaps TRBD1 as D (5 bases). The CDR3 sequence is 13 residues long. The germline V and J ends were trimmed by 7 bases and 1 base, with 10 bases remaining between them. The CDR3, as DNA: TGTGCCAGCACAGGGCAGCAGAACACTGAAGCTTTCTTT. This sequence encodes CASTGQQNTEAFF.

In this sample, this clonotype turned up a few times. In nucleotides, the CDR3 is TGTGCCAGCACCGGCAGGGTAATCTACGAGCAGTACTTC. Translating gives CASTGRVIYEQYF. This rearrangement joins TRBV2 to TRBJ2-7, with a weak D call TRBD1 (5 bases). The CDR3 has 13 residues. V was clipped by 7 bases and J by 3 bases, with 13 bases between them. The V gene's germline CDR1 is SNHLY and CDR2 FYNNEI.

V and J are TRBV7-9 and TRBJ1-2, with 8 bases fitting TRBD1. Germline V gene sequence: CDR1 SEHNR, CDR2 FQNEAQ (reference sequence). This CDR3 comprises 17 residues. J gave up 4 bases and V 7 bases, and 17 bases lay outside the gene matches. For the CDR3, the DNA is TGTGCCAGCACCTTCTTGGACAGGGATCCCTCAAGCTATGGCTACACCTTC. Translation gives CASTFLDRDPSSYGYTF. The complete variable domain, with remaining parts taken from reference TRBV7-9 and TRBJ1-2, reads DTGVSQNPRHKITKRGQNVTFRCDPISEHNRLYWYRQTLGQGPEFLTYFQNEAQLEKSRLLSDRFSAERPKGSFSTLEIQRTEQGDSAMYLCASTFLDRDPSSYGYTFGSGTRLTVV.

This chain joins TRBV14 and TRBJ2-5; the match to TRBD1 covers 7 bases. This CDR3 spans 15 amino acids. The ends lost 3 bases at V and 5 bases at J; junction bases unmatched: 9. The V gene's germline CDR1 is SGHDN and CDR2 FVKESK. The chain's CDR3 is CASSQGQRPRETQYF. The CDR3 region has the DNA TGTGCCAGCAGCCAGGGACAGAGACCTCGGGAGACCCAGTACTTC.